The next 9 T cell receptor beta chains were all read from a single sample in a study of cytomegalovirus exposure and HLA in healthy donors. The primer mix had 60 Vbeta and 13 Jbeta primers. Sequencing was performed with immunoSEQ multiplex PCR; in TCRdb, only in-frame clones are kept and a portion is missing. The data contain fewer than 200,000 clones, 68% of them seen just once; the ten biggest clones take up 4% to 5.5%. Sequenced: PBMCs. The source of these receptors is a woman aged 18-35 years in good health and CMV-seropositive.

The rearrangement uses TRBV6-5 and TRBJ2-7; TRBD2 aligns across 9 bases. The CDR3 is 14 residues long. Germline-derived CDR1 and CDR2 are MNHEY and SVGAGI. J gave up 0 bases and V 6 bases, and 3 bases lay outside the gene matches. The CDR3 DNA is TGTGCCAGCAGAGCGGGAGGCAGCTCCTACGAGCAGTACTTC. It yields the protein CASRAGGSSYEQYF.

This clone was seen a few times. The chain has TRBV2 and TRBJ1-1; 8 bases are a match to TRBD1. The CDR3 covers 15 residues. The trim removed 10 bases at V and 0 bases at J, leaving 10 bases unmatched. Germline V gene sequence: CDR1 SNHLY, CDR2 FYNNEI. DNA for the CDR3: TGTGCCATAAATACACCGGACAGGGTGAACACTGAAGCTTTCTTT. Protein: CAINTPDRVNTEAFF.

The chain recombines TRBV4-2 with TRBJ2-7; a weak D match, TRBD2 (7 bases). Germline V CDR1 and CDR2: LGHNA, YNFKEQ. Trimming took off 3 bases at V and 3 bases at J, with 12 bases between the two ends. The CDR3 runs to 14 residues. In DNA, the CDR3 is TGTGCCAGCAGCCAGATAGGGGGGGACTACGAGCAGTACTTC. This encodes CASSQIGGDYEQYF.

This CDR3 reads CASSYTGTKNTQYF. CDR3 bases: TGTGCCAGCAGCTACACCGGGACTAAAAATACGCAGTATTTT. The J gene is TRBJ2-3, the V gene TRBV11-2; TRBD2 matches 7 bases. The CDR3 sequence is 14 residues long. Germline CDR1 SGHAT, CDR2 FQNNGV. V lost 4 bases and J lost 7; bases outside the gene matches: 8.

This clone has a handful of counts. The chain uses TRBV4-3 and TRBJ1-1, with D maybe TRBD1 (6 bases). The CDR3 has 14 amino acids. Germline assignment: CDR1 LGHNA and CDR2 YSLEER. V lost 0 bases to trimming and J lost 1 base, with 6 bases between them. CDR3 bases: TGCGCCAGCAGCCAAGAACAGGGGAACACTGAAGCTTTCTTT. Its translation: CASSQEQGNTEAFF.

This clone was detected only a few times. The rearrangement joins TRBV18 to TRBJ2-7; D perhaps matches TRBD2 (5 bases). V shed 3 bases and J shed 6 bases, with 18 bases lying between them. CDR1 is KGHSH, CDR2 LQKENI, per germline. The CDR3 covers 15 residues. This chain's CDR3 is CASSPGSGGWAEQYF. In DNA, the CDR3 is TGTGCCAGCTCACCGGGCAGCGGAGGTTGGGCCGAGCAGTACTTC.

This chain connects TRBV5-4 to TRBJ2-5; the D gene is possibly TRBD1 (5 bases). Germline V lookup: CDR1 SGHNT, CDR2 YYREEE (reference sequence). CDR3 length: 15 residues. The ends were cut back, 1 base at V and 1 base at J, with 11 bases in the middle. Here the CDR3 reads CASSLFVGRQETQYF. The CDR3 nucleotides read TGTGCCAGCAGCTTGTTTGTGGGGCGCCAAGAGACCCAGTACTTC.

The genes are TRBV4-1 and TRBJ2-2; weak D call: TRBD2 (5 bases). Trimming removed 1 base from V and 5 bases from J, with 11 bases in between. The germline gives CDR1 MGHRA, CDR2 YSYEKL. The CDR3 totals 15 residues. For the CDR3, the DNA is TGCGCCAGCAGCCAAGTTTGGGGAGAGACCGGGGAGCTGTTTTTT. This gives the protein CASSQVWGETGELFF.

There are a few counts of this clone. The chain recombines TRBV15 with TRBJ1-2; TRBD1 is a possible D gene (5 bases). The CDR3 is made up of 17 amino acids. CDR1 is LNHNV, CDR2 YYDKDF, per germline (reference sequence). The V end was cut by 0 bases, the J end by 4 bases, with 18 bases between. The CDR3 DNA reads as TGTGCCACCAGCAGAGATCGCCCCCCGCAGGGCGCCTATGGCTACACCTTC. Its protein product is CATSRDRPPQGAYGYTF. Complete variable domain (other parts from reference TRBV15 and TRBJ1-2): DAMVIQNPRYQVTQFGKPVTLSCSQTLNHNVMYWYQQKSSQAPKLLFHYYDKDFNNEADTPDNFQSRRPNTSFCFLDIRSPGLGDTAMYLCATSRDRPPQGAYGYTFGSGTRLTVV.